This is a list of T cell receptor beta chains from one sample in a study of blood T cells in healthy people across ages. TCRdb passed the 5' RACE reads through MiXCR, listing each CDR3 protein once. The repertoire includes roughly 730,000 distinct CDR3 sequences, around three fifths of them detected once, and roughly 24% sits in the top ten. Sequencing was done on a sample of blood. Every receptor here comes from a man between 40 and 49 years old in good health. Each CDR3 is given with its conserved first and last residue. D genes are given only for firm matches. The size of a clone is reported for some rows only, either as once, few or many, or as a class for expanded clones.

CDR3 protein: CASSLYTQGRETQYF
CDR3 DNA: TGTGCCAGCAGCCTTTACACCCAGGGTAGGGAGACCCAGTACTTC
clone size: few
V gene: TRBV28
D gene: NA
J gene: TRBJ2-5

CDR3 protein: CASSAWGLAGALYNEQYF
CDR3 DNA: TGTGCCAGCAGCGCCTGGGGACTAGCGGGGGCCCTATACAATGAGCAGTACTTC
clone size: NA
V gene: TRBV7-2
D gene: TRBD2
J gene: TRBJ2-5

CDR3 protein: CASSSDSKAFF
CDR3 DNA: TGTGCCAGCAGTTCGGACAGTAAAGCTTTCTTT
clone size: few
V gene: TRBV28
D gene: NA
J gene: TRBJ1-1

CDR3 protein: CASSRVTAQETQYF
CDR3 DNA: TGTGCCAGCAGCCGTGTAACCGCCCAAGAGACCCAGTACTTC
clone size: NA
V gene: TRBV2
D gene: NA
J gene: TRBJ2-5

CDR3 protein: CASSLRQGFNSPLHF
CDR3 DNA: TGTGCCAGCAGCTTACGTCAGGGGTTTAATTCACCCCTCCACTTT
clone size: few
V gene: TRBV9
D gene: NA
J gene: TRBJ1-6

CDR3 protein: CASSDATKGEQFF
CDR3 DNA: TGTGCCAGCAGTGACGCGACGAAGGGTGAGCAGTTCTTC
clone size: NA
V gene: TRBV6-5
D gene: NA
J gene: TRBJ2-1

CDR3 protein: CASSLRTSGGRTPSTDTQYF
CDR3 DNA: TGTGCCAGCAGCTTACGTACTAGCGGGGGGCGCACCCCTAGCACAGATACGCAGTATTTT
clone size: NA
V gene: TRBV7-2
D gene: TRBD2
J gene: TRBJ2-3

CDR3 protein: CASSQRGVYEQYF
CDR3 DNA: TGCGCCAGCAGCCAGAGGGGGGTCTACGAGCAGTACTTC
clone size: NA
V gene: TRBV5-1
D gene: NA
J gene: TRBJ2-7

CDR3 protein: CASSPPVGDNSPLHF
CDR3 DNA: TGTGCCAGCAGTCCACCAGTGGGGGACAATTCACCCCTCCACTTT
clone size: many
V gene: TRBV28
D gene: NA
J gene: TRBJ1-6

CDR3 protein: CASSRAPVRGYTF
CDR3 DNA: TGTGCCAGCAGTCGTGCGCCCGTTAGGGGCTACACCTTC
clone size: NA
V gene: TRBV3-1
D gene: NA
J gene: TRBJ1-2

CDR3 protein: CASSQSAPTSPLHF
CDR3 DNA: TGTGCCAGCAGCCAGTCAGCACCGACATCGCCCCTCCACTTT
clone size: NA
V gene: TRBV3-1
D gene: NA
J gene: TRBJ1-6

CDR3 protein: CASSESRGPSETQYF
CDR3 DNA: TGTGCCAGCAGTGAAAGTAGAGGGCCATCGGAGACCCAGTACTTC
clone size: NA
V gene: TRBV7-3
D gene: NA
J gene: TRBJ2-5

CDR3 protein: CASSLTGTVAFF
CDR3 DNA: TGTGCCAGCAGCTTGACGGGGACTGTAGCTTTCTTT
clone size: NA
V gene: TRBV5-8
D gene: NA
J gene: TRBJ1-1

CDR3 protein: CASRAGALWETQYF
CDR3 DNA: TGCGCCAGTCGGGCGGGGGCTCTATGGGAGACCCAGTACTTC
clone size: few
V gene: TRBV5-1
D gene: NA
J gene: TRBJ2-5

CDR3 protein: CASSKSVGRDRGYEQYF
CDR3 DNA: TGTGCCAGCAGTAAATCGGTCGGCCGGGACAGGGGGTACGAGCAGTACTTC
clone size: NA
V gene: TRBV28
D gene: TRBD1
J gene: TRBJ2-7

CDR3 protein: CSTWRGQSYEQYF
CDR3 DNA: TGCAGCACGTGGAGGGGACAGTCCTACGAGCAGTACTTC
clone size: once
V gene: TRBV29-1
D gene: NA
J gene: TRBJ2-7

CDR3 protein: CSVHRQGQETQYF
CDR3 DNA: TGCAGCGTCCATAGGCAGGGACAAGAGACCCAGTACTTC
clone size: NA
V gene: TRBV29-1
D gene: NA
J gene: TRBJ2-5

CDR3 protein: CASSSRDSAGEKLFF
CDR3 DNA: TGTGCCAGCAGTTCCAGGGACAGCGCCGGTGAAAAACTGTTTTTT
clone size: once
V gene: TRBV6-5
D gene: TRBD1
J gene: TRBJ1-4

CDR3 protein: CSVEVTWTGMNEQFF
CDR3 DNA: TGCAGCGTTGAAGTAACTTGGACAGGGATGAATGAGCAGTTCTTC
clone size: NA
V gene: TRBV29-1
D gene: TRBD1
J gene: TRBJ2-1

CDR3 protein: CASSQVRVTHFSDNEQYF
CDR3 DNA: TGCGCCAGCAGCCAAGTTAGGGTTACCCATTTTTCCGACAATGAGCAGTACTTC
clone size: NA
V gene: TRBV4-3
D gene: NA
J gene: TRBJ2-7

CDR3 protein: CANSLVTGTDGYTF
CDR3 DNA: TGTGCCAACTCGCTGGTCACCGGGACAGATGGCTACACCTTC
clone size: few
V gene: TRBV6-1
D gene: TRBD1
J gene: TRBJ1-2

CDR3 protein: CASSGHGGGNYGYTF
CDR3 DNA: TGTGCCAGCAGCGGACACGGGGGGGGAAACTATGGCTACACCTTC
clone size: NA
V gene: TRBV16
D gene: NA
J gene: TRBJ1-2

CDR3 protein: CASSPVTSQETQYF
CDR3 DNA: TGTGCCAGCAGCCCTGTGACTAGCCAAGAGACCCAGTACTTC
clone size: NA
V gene: TRBV4-2
D gene: NA
J gene: TRBJ2-5

CDR3 protein: CASSLVQTSTDTQYF
CDR3 DNA: TGTGCCAGCAGCTTGGTACAGACTAGCACAGATACGCAGTATTTT
clone size: NA
V gene: TRBV5-5
D gene: NA
J gene: TRBJ2-3

CDR3 protein: CASTGIQGASETQYF
CDR3 DNA: TGTGCCAGCACCGGAATACAGGGGGCATCGGAGACCCAGTACTTC
clone size: NA
V gene: TRBV5-5
D gene: TRBD1
J gene: TRBJ2-5

CDR3 protein: CASSLSGTSYNEQFF
CDR3 DNA: TGTGCCAGCAGCTTAAGCGGGACCTCCTACAATGAGCAGTTCTTC
clone size: NA
V gene: TRBV7-3
D gene: NA
J gene: TRBJ2-1

CDR3 protein: CATRDGTINTGELFF
CDR3 DNA: TGTGCCACCAGAGACGGGACGATAAACACCGGGGAGCTGTTTTTT
clone size: NA
V gene: TRBV24-1
D gene: NA
J gene: TRBJ2-2

CDR3 protein: CASSQDYGANVLTF
CDR3 DNA: TGTGCCAGCAGCCAAGACTATGGGGCCAACGTCCTGACTTTC
clone size: NA
V gene: TRBV3-1
D gene: NA
J gene: TRBJ2-6

CDR3 protein: CSARSPGRQNIQYF
CDR3 DNA: TGCAGTGCTAGATCCCCGGGACGCCAAAACATTCAGTACTTC
clone size: few
V gene: TRBV20-1
D gene: NA
J gene: TRBJ2-4

CDR3 protein: CASSYATTSGTDTQYF
CDR3 DNA: TGTGCCAGTAGTTACGCTACGACTAGCGGGACAGATACGCAGTATTTT
clone size: few
V gene: TRBV6-5
D gene: TRBD2
J gene: TRBJ2-3

CDR3 protein: CASSSSGGPVYEQYF
CDR3 DNA: TGTGCCAGCAGTTCCTCGGGGGGGCCAGTCTACGAGCAGTACTTC
clone size: NA
V gene: TRBV28
D gene: TRBD2
J gene: TRBJ2-7

CDR3 protein: CASSDGGRALTYF
CDR3 DNA: TGTGCCAGCAGTGACGGCGGGAGGGCCTTGACGTACTTC
clone size: few
V gene: TRBV6-2/TRBV6-3
D gene: TRBD2
J gene: TRBJ2-7

CDR3 protein: CASSKAWDSPWGEQYF
CDR3 DNA: TGTGCCAGCAGCAAAGCCTGGGACAGTCCTTGGGGCGAGCAGTACTTC
clone size: NA
V gene: TRBV11-3
D gene: TRBD1
J gene: TRBJ2-7

CDR3 protein: CASRRGLDETQYF
CDR3 DNA: TGTGCCAGCAGGAGGGGACTCGACGAGACCCAGTACTTC
clone size: few
V gene: TRBV3-1
D gene: NA
J gene: TRBJ2-5

CDR3 protein: CATRQGGETQYF
CDR3 DNA: TGTGCCACCAGACAGGGCGGAGAGACCCAGTACTTC
clone size: few
V gene: TRBV15
D gene: NA
J gene: TRBJ2-5

CDR3 protein: CATSDLNGYQETQYF
CDR3 DNA: TGTGCCACCAGTGATTTGAACGGGTACCAAGAGACCCAGTACTTC
clone size: once
V gene: TRBV24-1
D gene: NA
J gene: TRBJ2-5

CDR3 protein: CASTYAGLAGLQFF
CDR3 DNA: TGTGCCAGCACCTATGCGGGACTAGCGGGGCTGCAGTTCTTC
clone size: NA
V gene: TRBV12-3/TRBV12-4
D gene: TRBD2
J gene: TRBJ2-1

CDR3 protein: CSDWDRSETQYF
CDR3 DNA: TGCAGCGACTGGGACAGGTCAGAGACCCAGTACTTC
clone size: NA
V gene: TRBV29-1
D gene: TRBD1
J gene: TRBJ2-5

CDR3 protein: CASSLVIRDEQFF
CDR3 DNA: TGTGCCAGCAGCTTGGTGATCCGGGATGAGCAGTTCTTC
clone size: NA
V gene: TRBV21-1
D gene: NA
J gene: TRBJ2-1

CDR3 protein: CASSRGVNTEAFF
CDR3 DNA: TGTGCCAGCAGTCGAGGAGTGAACACTGAAGCTTTCTTT
clone size: NA
V gene: TRBV6-5
D gene: NA
J gene: TRBJ1-1

CDR3 protein: CASSQNLGQGSTEAFF
CDR3 DNA: TGTGCCAGCAGCCAAAATCTGGGACAGGGGTCGACTGAAGCTTTCTTT
clone size: NA
V gene: TRBV14
D gene: TRBD1
J gene: TRBJ1-1